The 6 T cell receptor beta chains listed next were all sequenced from one sample in a study of T-cell memory formation after mild COVID-19 (dated by TCRdb to the early 2020s). The library was generated by 5' RACE. Sequenced using an Illumina NovaSeq 6000. Using fastp at Q25 and MiXCR, TCRdb reprocessed the public reads and kept productive beta chains. Every distinct CDR3 protein forms one entry, paired with its most common genes and DNA. The sample contains roughly 500,000 distinct CDR3 sequences, roughly 20% of them found a single time. The ten largest clones take up approximately 12% of the sample. The sequencing input was PBMCs or a T cell subset sorted from them (not recorded which). The receptor source for this set is an adult woman who had mild COVID-19 (a few samples of this study predate the infection). The sample titles of this study are shuffled in the database, so cell type and time point are left out; the donor was told from shared clones.

This clonotype showed up just a few times. V is TRBV7-9 and J is TRBJ2-7; TRBD2 matches at 7 bases. CDR3 length equals 14 residues. The V gene end was trimmed by 6 bases and the J gene end by 7 bases; junction bases not matched to a gene: 12. The germline CDR1 and CDR2 sequences are SEHNR and FQNEAQ (reference sequence). CDR3 loop: CASSSTREGREQYF. The CDR3 region has the DNA TGTGCCAGCAGTTCTACCAGGGAGGGGCGAGAGCAGTACTTC.

The rearrangement uses TRBV7-9 and TRBJ1-6; TRBD1 aligns across 7 bases. The CDR3 runs 14 residues. V was pared by 5 bases and J by 7 bases, with 5 bases of the junction left unmatched. Per the germline V gene, CDR1 is SEHNR and CDR2 is FQNEAQ (reference sequence). CDR3 sequence: CASSRRDSNSPLHF. The CDR3 DNA follows: TGTGCCAGCAGCCGCCGGGACAGCAATTCACCCCTCCACTTT. Looking up the rest from reference TRBV7-9 and TRBJ1-6 gives the full variable domain: DTGVSQNPRHKITKRGQNVTFRCDPISEHNRLYWYRQTLGQGPEFLTYFQNEAQLEKSRLLSDRFSAERPKGSFSTLEIQRTEQGDSAMYLCASSRRDSNSPLHFGNGTRLTVT.

This clonotype has more than one count but fewer than ten. J is TRBJ1-1 and V is TRBV27; D may be TRBD1 (6 bases). The CDR3 length is 13 residues. Looked up from germline, CDR1 is MNHEY and CDR2 is SMNVEV (reference sequence). Trimming stripped 4 bases from V and 6 bases from J, with 12 bases between. CDR3 nucleotide sequence: TGTGCCAGCAGTTCCCGAAGGACAGCTGAAGCTTTCTTT. Protein: CASSSRRTAEAFF.

This clonotype was seen a few times. The chain links TRBV6-5 to TRBJ2-7, with D possibly being TRBD1 (6 bases). Germline V CDR1 and CDR2: MNHEY, SVGAGI. The CDR3 consists of 14 residues. The V gene lost 6 bases and the J gene lost 2 bases, with 14 bases spanning the gap. CDR3 in amino acids: CASSSTGLAYEQYF. CDR3 nucleotide sequence: TGTGCCAGCAGCTCTACAGGGTTGGCCTACGAGCAGTACTTC.

This clonotype has more than one count but fewer than ten. V is TRBV15 and J is TRBJ2-5; D is unresolved. Per germline, CDR1 LNHNV and CDR2 YYDKDF (reference sequence). The V end was cut by 4 bases, the J end by 11 bases, with 20 bases between. This CDR3 has 14 residues. The CDR3 sequence is CATSTFRPPPAQYF. The CDR3 nucleotides read TGTGCCACCAGCACCTTCCGCCCACCCCCGGCGCAGTACTTC.

This clonotype was counted between two and nine times. V gene TRBV20-1 combines with J gene TRBJ2-2; maybe TRBD1 (5 bases). Trimming pared 6 bases from V and 3 bases from J, leaving 8 bases between. Germline CDR1 reads DFQATT; CDR2 reads SNEGSKA (reference sequence). The CDR3 loop spans 12 amino acids. Written as DNA, the CDR3 is TGCAGTGCAGAAGGGGACACCGGGGAGCTGTTTTTT. Its protein product is CSAEGDTGELFF.